This T cell receptor (beta chain) was recovered during a study of naive and memory T cell subsets. V trimming: 2 bases; J trimming: 1 base; junction bases outside the gene matches: 3. CDR3 size: 16 residues. CDR1 DFQATT and CDR2 SNEGSKA come from the germline V gene (reference sequence). Many counts were recorded for this clonotype. Its antigen is still unknown. Study conclusions and caveats: Diversity fell and Gini index rose from naive through CM, EM, EMRA. Over 95% of naive TCR sequences appeared only once after error correction, unlike memory subsets. Especially in CD8 cells, naive repertoires contained a few larger clonotypes, possibly CD45RA-re-expressing memory cells.

The beta constant-region primer was an equimolar mix of two oligonucleotides covering TRBC1 and TRBC2. Nested alpha and beta constant-region primers with the SP2 primer drove four PCR rounds on ligated cDNA. TCRdb re-called the UMI-ligation and nested PCR reads through MiXCR, storing one row per CDR3 protein. Altogether more than 95,000 distinct CDR3 sequences are present, around 15% being singletons, with the ten largest covering around 3%. The material sequenced was naive CD8+ T cells from blood. This sequence was found in a human donor in good health. The genes are TRBV20-1 and TRBJ2-2; 11 nucleotides align to TRBD2. The CDR3 nucleotides are TGCAGTGCTAGACCCCTAGCGGGAGGGAACACCGGGGAGCTGTTTTTT. This translates into CSARPLAGGNTGELFF.